This TCR beta chain was sequenced in a study of shared clonotypes between healthy human individuals. Points from the study as a whole: As a rule, naive subsets had a larger estimated richness than memory subsets. When naive CD4 clonotypes were compared across a handful of donors, about 4.8% were shared. Non-shared clonotypes had lower generation probabilities than those shared by all four donors.

Investigators spread the genomic DNA of each subset evenly over several immunoSEQ plates. Only in-frame clones appear in the TCRdb table, and some are missing; sequencing was by immunoSEQ multiplex PCR. In the table there are under 300,000 clones, about 65% of which are singletons. About this clone itself: Antigen specificity is unknown.

In germline, CDR1 is SGHNT, CDR2 YENEEA. This CDR3 is 14 amino acids long. Trimming at V came to 5 bases and at J to 5 bases, leaving 4 bases not matched to a gene. Sequencing was performed on memory CD4+ T cells sorted from blood. Subset indicated: CD45RA-negative fraction. The TCR sequence derives from a man in his thirties or forties in good health. V usage is TRBV11-3 and J usage is TRBJ2-7; 12 bases agree with TRBD1. CDR3 loop: CASSKGTGGDEQYF. CDR3 nucleotides: TGTGCCAGCAGCAAAGGGACAGGGGGCGACGAGCAGTACTTC.